This TCR beta chain emerged from a study of human T cells and chemical hapten exposure. Study-level information: 2% DPC applied to a 2 cm by 2 cm arm area sensitized donors.

Described time point: patch test 1, 2 weeks after DPC sensitization. The treatment is: therapeutic diphenylcyclopropenone sensitization with weekly scalp DPC. Germline assignment: CDR1 MDHEN and CDR2 SYDVKM. There are 18 residues in the CDR3. Study conclusions and caveats: Expanded TCRs were compared with controls, and the expanded TCRs formed significantly more large CDR3 similarity clusters.

Worth noting for this clonotype: Its antigen is not identified. Mismatch with germline at one junction end may stem from a read error.

TCRdb fed the RACE reads into MiXCR, producing one record per CDR3 protein. The sample includes 90,000 to 120,000 distinct CDR3 sequences, about 11% of them seen just once. V is TRBV28 and J is TRBJ2-7, with D perhaps matching TRBD1 (6 bases). The receptor was isolated from a woman aged 40 to 55 with alopecia areata. Some clones in this sample may be carry-over from other donors' samples. This specimen consisted of whole blood, obtained in connection with sensitization to the hapten diphenylcyclopropenone (DPC). The CDR3 DNA reads as TGTGCCAGTAGTTCAACTCCGACAGGCTGGGGGTACTCCTACGAGCAGTACTTC. Translating it yields CASSSTPTGWGYSYEQYF. The whole variable domain, remainder taken from reference TRBV28 and TRBJ2-7, is DVKVTQSSRYLVKRTGEKVFLECVQDMDHENMFWYRQDPGLGLRLIYFSYDVKMKEKGDIPEGYSVSREKKERFSLILESASTNQTSMYLCASSSTPTGWGYSYEQYFGPGTRLTVT.